This record covers a single TCR beta chain. What it binds is unknown. TCRdb's table, derived via immunoSEQ multiplex PCR, lists solely in-frame clones and lacks some. Found here are nearly 45,000 clones, 84% of them singletons; the top ten hold 15%. This CDR3 is 17 amino acids long. V lost 1 base and J lost 6; bases outside the gene matches: 13. Germline CDR1 is SGHTA and CDR2 is FQGNSA. This specimen belongs to a study of OX40 agonist ivuxolimab in advanced cancers. Study summary: The dose-escalation cohort had hepatocellular carcinoma, melanoma, renal cell or head and neck cancer.

Findings and caveats of the study: Low normalized T-cell clonal expansion was additionally recorded for some nonresponders.

The receptor comes from an adult with an advanced solid tumor such as melanoma, head and neck, liver or kidney cancer. Source: CD4+ or CD8+ T cells sorted from blood, taken in a trial of the OX40 agonist ivuxolimab. The chain links TRBV7-2 to TRBJ2-3; TRBD1 matches 7 bases. CDR3 amino acids: CASSLEIGRGRWDTQYF. The CDR3 DNA reads TGTGCCAGCAGCTTAGAGATAGGAAGGGGGCGCTGGGATACGCAGTATTTT.